The entry below gives a single T cell receptor (beta chain) sequence along with its context. Its matching antigen is unknown. This entry is derived from a study of shared clonotypes between healthy human individuals. Turning to the study itself: Three CD4 naive, three CD4 memory, two CD8 naive and one CD8 memory plate were used per donor.

The CDR3 has 13 residues. V lost 0 bases to trimming and J lost 11 bases, with 14 bases between them. Looked up from germline, CDR1 is SGHRS and CDR2 is YFSETQ. Findings and caveats of the study: Memory subsets had estimated richness that was generally smaller than that of naive subsets.

This table comes from immunoSEQ multiplex PCR, and its TCRdb copy is limited to in-frame clones, with some not included. The table includes 2.5 million or so clones, roughly nine tenths detected once. The rearrangement uses TRBV5-1 and TRBJ1-1; D might be TRBD1 (6 bases). The sequence came from a man younger than 30 in good health. Sequencing used naive CD4+ T cells sorted from blood. Described subset: CD45RA+ positively selected. The CDR3 DNA sequence: TGCGCCAGCAGCTTGGAGGCAGGGGTTAGGGCTTTCTTT. Residues: CASSLEAGVRAFF.